Following are 27 T cell receptor beta chains from one sample sequenced in a study of low-dose radiotherapy and immunotherapy resistance in tumors (dated by TCRdb to between 2021 and 2022). Sequencing was carried out with an Illumina HiSeq 2500. First-strand cDNA was synthesized using Superscript III and a set of TRAV- and TRBV-specific primers, so that both TCRalpha and TCRbeta chains were covered. TCRs were amplified with Phusion for approximately 20 PCR cycles using a constant-region primer together with the adapter attached to the V primers. TCRdb passed the public sequencing reads through fastp at Q25 and MiXCR, retaining productive beta sequences. Every CDR3 protein is listed once, alongside the most common genes and DNA of its rows. The sample table contains about 82,000 distinct CDR3 sequences; only one count was recorded for approximately 20% of them. Of the sample, about 5.5% is held by the ten largest clones.

In light of the paper, this sample's time point label describes: before trial treatment. Specimen: PBMCs, collected before treatment. Receptors originate from a male donor with prostate cancer.

Many counts were recorded for this clonotype. The genes are TRBV10-2 and TRBJ2-3, with TRBD1 identical over 8 bases. The CDR3 is 12 residues long. V lost 8 bases and J lost 6; bases outside the gene matches: 4. CDR1 and CDR2 from the germline V gene are WSHSY and SAAADI. The CDR3, as DNA: TGCGCCAGCGGAAGACAGGGGGATACGCAGTATTTT. This sequence encodes CASGRQGDTQYF.

The J gene is TRBJ2-1, the V gene TRBV10-3, with TRBD2 as a possible D gene (5 bases). Trimming left V 8 bases short and J 1 base short, with 18 bases between. Germline V CDR1 and CDR2: ENHRY, SYGVKD. The CDR3 sequence is 16 residues long. The CDR3 loop reads CAISAQTLASYNEQFF. The CDR3 nucleotides are TGTGCCATCTCGGCTCAGACCCTAGCTTCCTACAATGAGCAGTTCTTC.

Turning to this clonotype: This likely stems from a read error, as it lies one base from a far larger clone. This rearrangement joins TRBV5-3 to TRBJ2-1, with D tentatively TRBD2 (6 bases). TRBV5-3 is treated as an ORF (open reading frame) with a function not yet certain. This CDR3 contains 14 residues. As DNA, the CDR3 is TGTGACAGCAGCCGAGCAAGGGGACTCGATGAGCAGTTCTTC. Protein sequence: CDSSRARGLDEQFF.

This clonotype was detected ten times or more. The chain carries TRBV3-1 and TRBJ2-5, with D hard to call. CDR3 length: 13 amino acids. Germline V gives CDR1 LGHDT, CDR2 YNNKEL (reference sequence). V lost 2 bases to trimming and J lost 6 bases, with 10 bases between them. The CDR3 reads CASSQLELKTQYF. The CDR3 coding sequence is TGTGCCAGCAGCCAACTCGAGTTGAAGACCCAGTACTTC.

This clonotype was seen at least ten times. The chain uses TRBV7-9 and TRBJ1-4; 7 bases align to TRBD1. With 6 bases clipped from V and 8 bases from J, the junction kept 9 bases outside the gene matches. This CDR3 is 14 amino acids long. From germline, CDR1 is SEHNR and CDR2 FQNEAQ (reference sequence). CDR3 in amino acids: CASRPEGAFEKLFF. The DNA for the CDR3 is TGTGCCAGCAGACCTGAGGGGGCGTTCGAAAAACTGTTTTTT.

As concerns this clonotype: This likely came from a read error, as a far larger clone is one base away. The chain has TRBV6-2 or TRBV6-3 and TRBJ2-7, with TRBD1 identical over 7 bases. Germline V gene data show CDR1 as MNHEY and CDR2 as SVGEGT. V was clipped by 6 bases and J by 2 bases; unmatched bases: 4. This CDR3 has 13 residues. The CDR3: CASSRQGTYEQYF. The CDR3 coding sequence is TGTGCCAGCAGCCGACAGGGAACCTACGAGCAGTACTTC.

The chain combines TRBV7-3 with TRBJ1-1, with 11 nucleotides matching TRBD1. The CDR3 length is 16 residues. Germline V gives CDR1 SGHTA, CDR2 FQGTGA. Trimming at V came to 5 bases and at J to 5 bases, leaving 10 bases not matched to a gene. The chain's CDR3 is CASSAGQGARGTEAFF. As DNA, the CDR3 is TGTGCCAGCAGCGCCGGACAGGGGGCGCGTGGGACTGAAGCTTTCTTT.

This clonotype occurred many times. The V and J genes are TRBV2 and TRBJ2-3, with a possible D match to TRBD2 (5 bases). V gave up 8 bases and J gave up 6 bases, with 9 bases separating them. The germline V gene has CDR1 SNHLY and CDR2 FYNNEI. The length of the CDR3 is 11 residues. The DNA of the CDR3 is TGTGCCAGCGGAGGAGGCGATACGCAGTATTTT. It encodes CASGGGDTQYF.

This clonotype was recorded many times. The genes are TRBV2 and TRBJ2-1, with TRBD2 matching 14 bases. Germline-derived CDR1 and CDR2 are SNHLY and FYNNEI. Trimming removed 2 bases from V and 15 bases from J; junction bases left unmatched: 12. The CDR3 extends over 16 amino acids. CDR3 bases: TGTGCCAGCAGTGAAAGGGGACTAGCGGGAGCGAGTGTGCGGTTCTTC. Its translation: CASSERGLAGASVRFF.

In this sample, this clonotype turned up many times. This chain uses TRBV28 with TRBJ2-5, with 11 bases lining up with TRBD2. J gave up 3 bases and V 3 bases, and 9 bases lay outside the gene matches. Germline assignment: CDR1 MDHEN and CDR2 SYDVKM. This CDR3 is built from 17 residues. The CDR3 is CASSFSRLAGLKETQYF. DNA of the CDR3: TGTGCCAGCAGTTTCTCCCGACTAGCGGGATTAAAAGAGACCCAGTACTTC.

This clonotype was found many times. This rearrangement joins TRBV6-2 or TRBV6-3 to TRBJ2-7; D not certain. V lost 4 bases and J 2 bases, leaving 12 bases between the germline ends. The CDR3 extends over 14 amino acids. Germline CDR1 reads MNHEY; CDR2 reads SVGEGT. The CDR3 DNA is TGTGCCAGCAGTTTCACGACCGGTACCTACGAGCAGTACTTC. As protein: CASSFTTGTYEQYF.

This clonotype was seen more than once but under ten times. This chain links TRBV5-4 with TRBJ2-1; TRBD2 aligns across 7 bases. Per germline, CDR1 SGHNT and CDR2 YYREEE (reference sequence). The CDR3 is 14 amino acids. The V gene end was trimmed by 3 bases and the J gene end by 4 bases; junction bases not matched to a gene: 4. This chain's CDR3 is CASSSGGLYNEQFF. The CDR3 region has the DNA TGTGCCAGCAGCTCGGGGGGACTTTACAATGAGCAGTTCTTC.

This clonotype was seen at least ten times. This chain joins TRBV5-1 and TRBJ2-1; D is perhaps TRBD1 or TRBD2 (5 bases each). Germline values: CDR1 SGHRS, CDR2 YFSETQ. The CDR3 loop spans 13 amino acids. V was clipped by 6 bases and J by 6 bases, with 13 bases between them. CDR3 region: CASNPGTANEQFF. DNA for the CDR3: TGCGCCAGCAATCCAGGGACGGCCAATGAGCAGTTCTTC.

This clonotype was recorded at least ten times. The chain recombines TRBV30 with TRBJ2-5, with TRBD2 matching 8 bases. Trimming at V came to 8 bases and at J to 5 bases, leaving 4 bases not matched to a gene. Germline values: CDR1 GTSNPN, CDR2 SVGIG (reference sequence). The CDR3 is 11 amino acids. The CDR3 sequence is CARGGSETQYF. Here the CDR3 DNA reads TGTGCCCGGGGGGGTTCCGAGACCCAGTACTTC.

This clonotype was seen ten or more times. The chain uses TRBV28 and TRBJ2-1; TRBD1 matches 9 bases. This CDR3 has 16 amino acids. CDR1 and CDR2 from the germline V gene are MDHEN and SYDVKM. Unmatched junction bases numbered 12, after V lost 6 bases and J lost 6 bases. The CDR3 coding sequence is TGTGCCAGCAGCTCACCGGGGACAGGGTCTAGCAATGAGCAGTTCTTC. Its translation is CASSSPGTGSSNEQFF.

This clonotype was seen many times. This chain joins TRBV29-1 and TRBJ2-3, with 16 nucleotides matching TRBD2. Germline V gives CDR1 SQVTM, CDR2 ANQGSEA. The CDR3 has 18 residues. After removal of 6 bases from V and 0 bases from J, the junction contained 9 bases not matched to a gene. The CDR3 reads CSVGTSGRAGASTDTQYF. The CDR3 DNA sequence: TGCAGCGTCGGGACTAGCGGGAGGGCGGGGGCTAGCACAGATACGCAGTATTTT.

This clonotype showed up many times. The chain uses TRBV29-1 and TRBJ2-6, with D maybe TRBD1 (6 bases). V lost 4 bases and J lost 2, with 9 bases in between. The germline V gene encodes CDR1 SQVTM and CDR2 ANQGSEA. This CDR3 has 14 amino acids. The CDR3 DNA sequence: TGCAGCGTTGGACAGGTGGCTGGGGCCAACGTCCTGACTTTC. The encoded protein is CSVGQVAGANVLTF. The whole variable domain, filled in from reference TRBV29-1 and TRBJ2-6, reads SAVISQKPSRDICQRGTSLTIQCQVDSQVTMMFWYRQQPGQSLTLIATANQGSEATYESGFVIDKFPISRPNLTFSTLTVSNMSPEDSSIYLCSVGQVAGANVLTFGAGSRLTVL.

Remarks on this clonotype: This could be a read error, since a much larger clone is one nucleotide away. Lacking the conserved final phenylalanine or tryptophan, this CDR3 likely reflects a read error. The rearrangement joins TRBV5-3 to TRBJ2-7; D not resolved. TRBV5-3 is known as an ORF, though its function is uncertain. The CDR3 has 14 residues. V lost 8 bases to trimming and J lost 2 bases, with 17 bases between them. CDR3 loop: CASSIPDGAYEQYC. The CDR3, as DNA: TGTGCCAGCAGCATTCCGGACGGAGCCTACGAGCAGTACTGC.

The CDR3 coding sequence is TGTGCCACCGCACCGGGGGGAGCCGCGAACACCGGGGAGCTGTTTTTT. The encoded protein is CATAPGGAANTGELFF. This chain links TRBV6-2 or TRBV6-3 with TRBJ2-2; 7 positions agree with TRBD2. V shed 10 bases, J shed 0 bases, and the junction held 11 bases outside the gene matches. Germline V gene data show CDR1 as MNHEY and CDR2 as SVGEGT. The CDR3 has 16 amino acids.

Details on this clonotype: The conserved phenylalanine or tryptophan is not found at the CDR3 terminus, so this likely reflects a read error. V usage is TRBV9 and J usage is TRBJ2-7; D is undetermined. V lost 0 bases to trimming and J lost 0 bases, with 7 bases between them. The length of the CDR3 is 14 residues. Germline CDR1 and CDR2: SGDLS and YYNGEE. Written as DNA, the CDR3 is TGTGCCAGCAGCGTAGGACGTAGCTCCTACGAGCAGTACTCC. It translates to CASSVGRSSYEQYS.

This clonotype has a count of ten or more. The chain links TRBV7-2 to TRBJ1-1; D is unclear. Germline V lookup: CDR1 SGHTA, CDR2 FQGNSA. V lost 5 bases, J lost 12 bases, and 22 bases lay in between. The CDR3 has 14 residues. The CDR3 protein is CASSAALLPAGPFF. The CDR3 bases are TGTGCCAGCAGCGCTGCTCTCCTGCCGGCGGGTCCTTTCTTT.

This clonotype has a count of ten or more. The chain has TRBV7-6 and TRBJ2-1; D remains ambiguous. The ends were cut back, 1 base at V and 5 bases at J, with 12 bases in the middle. CDR1 is SGHVS and CDR2 is FNYEAQ in the germline V gene. The CDR3 totals 15 residues. DNA for the CDR3: TGTGCCAGCAGCTTAGGGGCTAGTAACCACAATGAGCAGTTCTTC. It translates to CASSLGASNHNEQFF. The full variable domain, its missing parts supplied by reference TRBV7-6 and TRBJ2-1, is GAGVSQSPRYKVTKRGQDVALRCDPISGHVSLYWYRQALGQGPEFLTYFNYEAQQDKSGLPNDRFSAERPEGSISTLTIQRTEQRDSAMYRCASSLGASNHNEQFFGPGTRLTVL.

This clonotype was picked up many times. The V gene is TRBV4-3, the J gene TRBJ2-7, with 8 bases fitting TRBD1. In germline, CDR1 is LGHNA, CDR2 YSLEER. The CDR3 extends over 13 amino acids. The V segment lost 5 bases and the J segment 7 bases; nucleotides outside the gene matches: 7. In DNA form, the CDR3 reads TGCGCCAGCAGCTTGCAGGGGGCGGAGGAGCAGTACTTC. Translating it yields CASSLQGAEEQYF.

This clonotype came up once. This rearrangement joins TRBV6-2 or TRBV6-3 to TRBJ1-2; 7 nucleotides align to TRBD1. V lost 5 bases and J lost 1; bases outside the gene matches: 10. Per the germline V gene, CDR1 is MNHEY and CDR2 is SVGEGT. The CDR3 has 16 amino acids. This CDR3 reads CASSEEGATFNYGYTF. CDR3 bases: TGTGCCAGCAGTGAAGAGGGGGCTACTTTTAACTATGGCTACACCTTC.

In its sample, this clonotype was seen a few times. V is TRBV13 and J is TRBJ2-7; the match to TRBD1 covers 10 bases. With V trimmed by 5 bases and J by 3 bases, 7 bases remained unmatched. This CDR3 has 15 amino acids. Germline V gene sequence: CDR1 PRHDT, CDR2 FYEKMQ (reference sequence). The CDR3 nucleotides read TGTGCCAGCAGCCCAACCGGGACAGGGGACTACGAGCAGTACTTC. The encoded protein is CASSPTGTGDYEQYF.

This clonotype has a count of ten or more. This chain joins TRBV27 and TRBJ2-1; no clear D gene. This CDR3 contains 13 residues. V was pared by 0 bases and J by 7 bases, with 7 bases between. CDR1 and CDR2 from the germline V gene are MNHEY and SMNVEV (reference sequence). The CDR3 is CASSLSASNEQFF. Here the CDR3 DNA reads TGTGCCAGCAGTTTATCGGCTAGTAATGAGCAGTTCTTC.

This clonotype occurred many times. CDR3 sequence: CASSPPGQLTDTQYF. In DNA, the CDR3 is TGTGCCAGCAGCCCGCCGGGACAGCTCACAGATACGCAGTATTTT. This rearrangement joins TRBV14 to TRBJ2-3; 7 bases map to TRBD1. The J segment lost 2 bases and the V segment lost 4 bases, leaving 6 bases of the junction unmatched. This CDR3 comprises 15 residues. CDR1 is SGHDN, CDR2 FVKESK, per germline. Variable domain in full (rest from reference TRBV14 and TRBJ2-3): EAGVTQFPSHSVIEKGQTVTLRCDPISGHDNLYWYRRVMGKEIKFLLHFVKESKQDESGMPNNRFLAERTGGTYSTLKVQPAELEDSGVYFCASSPPGQLTDTQYFGPGTRLTVL.